These 5 T cell receptor beta chains originate from one sample sequenced in a study of T cell changes during pregnancy in multiple sclerosis. TCRdb's table, derived via immunoSEQ multiplex PCR, lists solely in-frame clones and lacks some. Counted here are approximately 100,000 clones, 91% occurring once; the ten biggest clones make up about 1.5%. The sequencing here drew on peripheral blood, taken before pregnancy. The source is a female donor with multiple sclerosis, enrolled in a pregnancy study.

The rearrangement links TRBV29-1 to TRBJ2-5; D gene unclear. Germline lookup yields CDR1 SQVTM and CDR2 ANQGSEA. The V and J ends lost 4 bases and 2 bases respectively, with 11 bases between them. The CDR3 is 13 residues long. This chain's CDR3 is CSVGAPLQETQYF. DNA for the CDR3: TGCAGCGTTGGGGCCCCCCTGCAAGAGACCCAGTACTTC.

The CDR3 DNA reads as TGTGCCAGCAGCAAAGGACAGGCTGGGGTAGGGGCTTTCTTT. It encodes CASSKGQAGVGAFF. The chain links TRBV2 to TRBJ1-1, with 7 bases matching TRBD1. The CDR3 spans 14 residues. Germline V gene data show CDR1 as SNHLY and CDR2 as FYNNEI. V shed 6 bases, J shed 11 bases, and the junction held 15 bases outside the gene matches.

The gene calls are TRBV30 and TRBJ2-7, with 8 bases identical to TRBD1. V lost 0 bases and J lost 6; bases outside the gene matches: 4. The CDR3 covers 13 residues. CDR1 and CDR2 from the germline V gene are GTSNPN and SVGIG (reference sequence). The CDR3 DNA follows: TGTGCCTGGAGTGTGGACAGGGATCGCGAGCAGTACTTC. It translates to CAWSVDRDREQYF.

The V gene is TRBV7-9, the J gene TRBJ2-2, with D possibly TRBD2 on 6 matching bases. Between the trimmed V and J ends, which lost 10 bases and 2 bases, there was a span of 17 bases. The CDR3 spans 15 residues. CDR1 and CDR2 from the germline V gene are SEHNR and FQNEAQ (reference sequence). The CDR3 is CATAPPSVNTGELFF. Here the CDR3 DNA reads TGTGCCACCGCACCCCCTAGCGTTAACACCGGGGAGCTGTTTTTT.

The J gene is TRBJ2-7, the V gene TRBV28; weak D call: TRBD1 (8 bases). The germline V gene has CDR1 MDHEN and CDR2 SYDVKM. This CDR3 is 18 amino acids long. The V end lost 1 base, the J end lost 2 bases, and 21 bases lay between the germline ends. CDR3 amino acids: CASSLSKPTGGETYEQYF. In DNA, the CDR3 is TGTGCCAGCAGTTTATCCAAACCTACAGGGGGGGAGACCTACGAGCAGTACTTC.